The clone carrying this T cell receptor beta chain turned up a few times. The antigen is unknown. Germline V gene sequence: CDR1 DFQATT, CDR2 SNEGSKA (reference sequence). Trimming took 8 bases from V and 0 from J, leaving 10 bases between them. The CDR3 is made up of 12 amino acids. The sample comes from a study of Graves' ophthalmopathy and Graves' hyperthyroidism. The study's findings and limits: Ophthalmopathy progression cases were predicted by the model with about 70% sensitivity and less than 85% specificity. A 13-signature model separated ophthalmopathy from stable hyperthyroidism, 85% to 90% sensitivity, approximately 80% specificity.

Patients were diagnosed from clinical symptoms, serum thyroxine, TRAb, thyroid ultrasound and orbital computed tomography. The study amplified TCR beta CDR3 regions using RNA transcripts. RT-PCR in the first round used HTBI primers; a second-round multiplex PCR followed. TCRdb called the multiplex PCR reads again in MiXCR, with one record for every CDR3 protein. The table records 900,000 to 1,200,000 distinct CDR3 sequences, about 35% of them present only once. The source of this sequence is an adult man with Graves' hyperthyroidism. The sample was peripheral blood or thyroid tissue (not recorded which). V and J are TRBV20-1 and TRBJ1-1; D is undetermined. DNA for the CDR3: TGCAGTACAAAGACCTTGAACACTGAAGCTTTCTTT. Protein: CSTKTLNTEAFF.